This T cell receptor (beta chain) was identified during a study of early stage breast cancer tumors. About the research overall: About 80% of the 16 invasive tumors were ER+, PR+ and HER2-.

Generated by immunoSEQ multiplex PCR, the TCRdb table keeps only in-frame clones and is missing some. Of about 8,400 clones listed, roughly 80% were seen once; the top ten hold over 6.5%. This clone was counted between two and nine times. This receptor was taken from a person in their sixties or seventies with breast cancer. Sequencing was done on a sample of normal breast tissue next to the tumor.

The CDR3 sequence is CASSLGGTVLNEKLFF. CDR3 bases: TGTGCCAGCAGCTTGGGGGGGACAGTCTTAAATGAAAAACTGTTTTTT. V usage is TRBV11-2 and J usage is TRBJ1-4, with 7 bases that match TRBD1. The germline V gene encodes CDR1 SGHAT and CDR2 FQNNGV. With 3 bases clipped from V and 5 bases from J, the junction kept 9 bases outside the gene matches. This CDR3 spans 16 amino acids.